One and the same sample provided the 4 T cell receptor beta chains below, sequenced in a study of cytomegalovirus exposure and HLA in healthy donors. Primers: 60 Vbeta forward and 13 Jbeta reverse. TCRdb keeps only in-frame clones here, not all; method: immunoSEQ multiplex PCR. The repertoire holds over 100,000 clones, with under 85% as singletons. The sequenced material came from PBMCs. Every receptor here comes from a man aged 30-40 years in good health and CMV-seropositive.

About this clone itself: One end of the junction is discordant with germline, which a read error may explain. This chain links TRBV15 with TRBJ1-2; 7 bases are a match to TRBD1. CDR3 size: 12 residues. Germline V gene lookup returns CDR1 LNHNV and CDR2 YYDKDF (reference sequence). CDR3 amino acids: CATSRDQGVYPF. CDR3 in DNA: TGTGCCACCAGCAGAGATCAGGGGGTCTACCCCTTC.

This chain uses TRBV7-9 with TRBJ2-2, with 8 bases that match TRBD2. The CDR3 is made up of 12 amino acids. The trim removed 8 bases at V and 6 bases at J, leaving 2 bases unmatched. Germline V gene data show CDR1 as SEHNR and CDR2 as FQNEAQ (reference sequence). CDR3 protein: CASPGGAGELFF. CDR3 coding DNA: TGTGCCAGCCCCGGGGGGGCCGGGGAGCTGTTTTTT.

The V and J genes are TRBV27 and TRBJ2-5, with 7 bases fitting TRBD1. The tail of the sequence fits TRBJ2-7 better, so the J call may be wrong. The germline V gene encodes CDR1 MNHEY and CDR2 SMNVEV (reference sequence). This CDR3 has 14 residues. CDR3 sequence: CASSLNRGSYEQYF. CDR3 bases: TGTGCCAGCAGTTTAAACAGGGGCTCCTACGAGCAGTACTTC.

The genes are TRBV2 and TRBJ1-5; TRBD1 agrees at 10 bases. The germline CDR1 and CDR2 sequences are SNHLY and FYNNEI. The CDR3 length is 15 residues. J lost 5 bases, V lost 6 bases, and 7 bases had no gene match. The CDR3 loop reads CASRLDRGGDQPQHF. CDR3 coding DNA: TGTGCCAGCAGGTTGGACAGGGGGGGTGATCAGCCCCAGCATTTT.